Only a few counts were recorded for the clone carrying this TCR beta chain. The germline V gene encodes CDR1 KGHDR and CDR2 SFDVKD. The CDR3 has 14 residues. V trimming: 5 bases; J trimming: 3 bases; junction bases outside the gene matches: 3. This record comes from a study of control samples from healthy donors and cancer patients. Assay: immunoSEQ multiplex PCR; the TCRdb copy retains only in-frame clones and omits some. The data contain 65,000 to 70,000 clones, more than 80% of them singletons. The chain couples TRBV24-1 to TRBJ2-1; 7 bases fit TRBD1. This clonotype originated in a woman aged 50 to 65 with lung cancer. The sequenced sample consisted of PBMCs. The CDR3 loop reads CATSGQGNYNEQFF. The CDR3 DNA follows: TGTGCCACCAGTGGACAGGGAAACTACAATGAGCAGTTCTTC.